This TCR beta chain was identified in a study of blood T cells in healthy people across ages. A second PCR of about 7 to 11 cycles used a sample-barcoded 5' primer and a J-beta primer mix. From the 5' RACE reads, TCRdb called clonotypes with MiXCR, one entry per CDR3 protein. The sample contains about 640,000 distinct CDR3 sequences, roughly 53% of which appear only once. Trimming cost V 5 bases and J 1 base, with 19 bases left between them. The length of the CDR3 is 17 residues. Sequencing was performed on blood. The chain couples TRBV12-3 or TRBV12-4 to TRBJ2-3, with D uncertain. This sequence originates from a man between 60 and 75 years old in good health. The CDR3 is CASSPHLAPSGTDTQYF. DNA for the CDR3: TGTGCCAGCAGTCCTCACTTGGCGCCCTCGGGCACAGATACGCAGTATTTT.